These T cell receptor beta chains were read from a single sample in a study of CD8 T cells in ankylosing spondylitis. TCRdb used MiXCR to reprocess the 5' RACE reads, holding one entry per CDR3 protein. The repertoire holds some 700,000 distinct CDR3 sequences, with 15% to 20% as singletons. Sequencing was carried out using blood, either unsorted or a sorted T cell fraction (not recorded which). The receptors were sampled from a male donor with ankylosing spondylitis. Each CDR3 is given without its conserved first and last residue. Each record gives: J gene, V gene, clone size, CDR3 protein. Rows may omit the clone size; those that give it use once, few, many or a size class.

TRBJ2-1 | TRBV28 | NA | ASRLSWTSDSSYNEQF
TRBJ2-6 | TRBV12-3/TRBV12-4 | NA | ASSPTGGPGANVLT
TRBJ2-7 | TRBV13 | NA | ASSLGAVHYEQY
TRBJ2-3 | TRBV12-3/TRBV12-4 | NA | ASSLASLGGQY
TRBJ2-3 | TRBV5-1 | NA | ASSGGQGAADTQY
TRBJ2-6 | TRBV5-1 | many | ASSLEGETGRLT
TRBJ1-6 | TRBV9 | NA | ASSDTGLYNSPLH
TRBJ2-3 | TRBV9 | NA | ASSVGVAGPGGGDTQY
TRBJ2-2 | TRBV20-1 | many | SARDPGAGRATGELF
TRBJ2-1 | TRBV7-2 | NA | ASSFPGTRTDEQF
TRBJ2-7 | TRBV9 | few | ASSVGVSGENYEQY
TRBJ2-5 | TRBV27 | NA | ASSTSTGETQY
TRBJ1-1 | TRBV30 | NA | AWSLEGNTEAF
TRBJ2-3 | TRBV5-1 | few | ASSLGLPSDTQY
TRBJ2-7 | TRBV20-1 | many | SARDNGVYEQY
TRBJ2-3 | TRBV29-1 | NA | SVTRSGGQGTDTQY
TRBJ2-7 | TRBV20-1 | NA | SAPDGTSGSLKQY
TRBJ1-2 | TRBV5-4 | few | ASSPTGRGAYGYT
TRBJ2-5 | TRBV9 | NA | ASSVDLAGRETQY
TRBJ1-1 | TRBV20-1 | NA | SATTGGHNTEAF
TRBJ1-2 | TRBV12-3/TRBV12-4 | NA | ASTRGGLLGYT
TRBJ2-1 | TRBV12-3/TRBV12-4 | NA | ASSFGVEQF
TRBJ1-6 | TRBV15 | few | ATREYFPGQTYNSPLH
TRBJ1-5 | TRBV5-1 | few | ASSLKQPQH
TRBJ2-1 | TRBV6-5 | NA | ASSYEGAHNEQF
TRBJ1-1 | TRBV2 | few | ASRSGQGNTEAF
TRBJ1-1 | TRBV12-3/TRBV12-4 | NA | ASNKDTANTEAF
TRBJ2-7 | TRBV29-1 | NA | SATDETYEQY
TRBJ1-4 | TRBV20-1 | NA | SAKPGTERNEKLF
TRBJ2-1 | TRBV5-1 | many | ASSLPDTYNEQF
TRBJ2-3 | TRBV9 | few | ASSFGTSDITDTQY
TRBJ2-7 | TRBV12-3/TRBV12-4 | few | ASSAQLAGGNEQY
TRBJ1-5 | TRBV7-2 | NA | ASSLDGRDRQPQH
TRBJ2-7 | TRBV5-1 | few | ASSFGLAGGYEQY
TRBJ1-2 | TRBV12-3/TRBV12-4 | NA | ASTHRGVSYGYT
TRBJ2-5 | TRBV6-5 | NA | ASSYMAGVETQY
TRBJ1-5 | TRBV5-6 | few | ATLDGLNQPQH
TRBJ2-5 | TRBV7-2 | NA | ASSSQPGQGRETQY
TRBJ1-1 | TRBV10-3 | NA | AIGQGAATEAF
TRBJ2-1 | TRBV12-3/TRBV12-4 | NA | ASSLSGGWNEQF
TRBJ2-7 | TRBV12-5 | NA | ASGLESYEQY
TRBJ2-1 | TRBV9 | many | ASSPRDYNEQF